The sample holds many counts of the clone carrying this T cell receptor beta chain. Its antigen is as yet unknown. Amplification targeted the TCR beta CDR3 regions, with RNA transcripts as the source material. RT-PCR in the first round used HTBI primers; a second-round multiplex PCR followed. TCRdb re-called the multiplex PCR reads with MiXCR, one entry per CDR3 protein. Here the sample spans approximately 210,000 distinct CDR3 sequences, around 28% being singletons. Trimming at V came to 3 bases and at J to 5 bases, leaving 13 bases not matched to a gene. The CDR3 length is 17 residues. Germline loops: CDR1 MNHEY, CDR2 SVGAGI. This sample is drawn from a study of Graves' ophthalmopathy and Graves' hyperthyroidism. Study conclusions and caveats: In blood appeared most of the expanded thyroid clonotypes whose frequency exceeded 0.001. It was with roughly 71% sensitivity and 72% to 75% specificity that the model predicted ophthalmopathy progression.

A volume of around 10 ml of fresh peripheral blood supplied the PBMCs. This chain links TRBV6-5 with TRBJ2-5, with TRBD2 identical over 9 bases. The source of this sequence is a man aged 50 to 59 with Graves' ophthalmopathy. Sequenced input: peripheral blood. The CDR3 DNA sequence: TGTGCCAGCAGTTATATCGGAGCGGGAGGATTAGAGGAGACCCAGTACTTC. It is translated as CASSYIGAGGLEETQYF.